This T cell receptor (beta chain) comes out of a study of T cells expressing NK-cell markers. Looking at the study overall: HCMV serostatus: seven of eight sequenced donors positive, one negative.

Reanalyzing the 5' RACE reads, TCRdb keeps one entry per CDR3 protein, without DNA. The sample holds a few hundred thousand distinct CDR3 sequences. The germline gives CDR1 SGHRS, CDR2 YFSETQ. The length of the CDR3 is 15 residues. This rearrangement joins TRBV5-1 to TRBJ2-2. This receptor was obtained from a man aged 18-70 years in good health. The sequencing input was blood T cells: a sorted CD56 or NKG2C T cell subset, CD4+ or CD8+ T cells, or bulk PBMC T cells (not recorded which). This CDR3 reads CASSLDGKPTGELFF.